A selection of T cell receptor beta chains follows, all from one sample in a study of blood T cell repertoires in COVID-19. The table came from immunoSEQ multiplex PCR; TCRdb's copy has only in-frame clones and leaves some out. The data contain some 220,000 clones, approximately 80% of them singletons. Sequencing was carried out using peripheral blood. All receptors come from a human donor in a cohort sampled during active COVID-19. Each CDR3 is given with its conserved first and last residue. Fields, in order: V gene, J gene, D gene, clone size, CDR3 protein, CDR3 DNA. D genes are given only for firm matches. Size values are once, few and many counts, or a class for expanded clones, and some rows have none.

TRBV7-9	TRBJ2-7	TRBD1	.	CASSSRTGTDSYEQYF	TGTGCCAGCAGCTCGCGCACCGGGACAGATTCCTACGAGCAGTACTTC
TRBV5-1	TRBJ2-1	.	few	CASSLDYDEQFF	TGCGCCAGCAGCTTGGACTATGATGAGCAGTTCTTC
TRBV5-1	TRBJ2-3	TRBD2	once	CASSFSGPYTDTQYF	TGCGCCAGCAGCTTTAGCGGGCCTTACACAGATACGCAGTATTTT
TRBV4-1	TRBJ2-2	.	.	CASSQGPARTGELFF	TGCGCCAGCAGCCAAGGCCCCGCTAGAACCGGGGAGCTGTTTTTT
TRBV6-1	TRBJ1-2	.	.	CASSENRAYGYTF	TGTGCCAGCAGTGAGAACAGGGCCTATGGCTACACCTTC
TRBV28	TRBJ2-1	.	.	CASSLGSFTVNEQFF	TGTGCCAGCAGTTTGGGGAGCTTTACCGTCAATGAGCAGTTCTTC
TRBV7-9	TRBJ1-2	.	.	CASRGEGGYTF	TGTGCCAGTCGCGGGGAAGGGGGCTACACCTTC
TRBV6-2/TRBV6-3	TRBJ1-1	TRBD1	.	CASSTTSRGRNTEAFF	TGTGCCAGCAGTACGACCTCGAGGGGGCGTAACACTGAAGCTTTCTTT
TRBV7-3	TRBJ2-1	TRBD1	.	CASSYKTGTGDVDEQFF	TGTGCCAGCAGTTATAAAACCGGGACAGGGGATGTGGATGAGCAGTTCTTC
TRBV5-1	TRBJ2-2	TRBD1	.	CASSLGQGEYGELFF	TGCGCCAGCAGCTTGGGACAGGGGGAATACGGGGAGCTGTTTTTT
TRBV27	TRBJ2-3	.	.	CASSSRRGGDTQYF	TGTGCCAGCAGTTCCCGCAGGGGTGGGGATACGCAGTATTTT
TRBV2	TRBJ2-7	.	.	CASSVTGQGPYEQYF	TGTGCCAGCAGTGTGACTGGGCAGGGGCCCTACGAGCAGTACTTC
TRBV24-1	TRBJ2-7	.	.	CATSVQDKWDEQYF	TGTGCCACCAGTGTCCAGGACAAATGGGACGAGCAGTACTTC
TRBV27	TRBJ1-2	.	.	CASRNRAGSLPFSYGYTF	TGTGCCAGCAGAAATAGAGCAGGGTCCCTGCCCTTCAGCTATGGCTACACCTTC
TRBV19	TRBJ1-1	.	.	CASTEQGPHEAFF	TGTGCCAGTACCGAACAGGGACCGCATGAAGCTTTCTTT
TRBV19	TRBJ2-3	.	.	CASSIGSADTQYF	TGTGCCAGTAGTATTGGCTCCGCCGATACGCAGTATTTT
TRBV19	TRBJ2-3	.	few	CASSILLGGDTQYF	TGTGCCAGTAGTATCCTCCTGGGAGGAGATACGCAGTATTTT
TRBV7-8	TRBJ1-5	TRBD1	.	CASSVSDRAGAQPQHF	TGTGCCAGCAGCGTTTCGGACAGGGCCGGGGCTCAGCCCCAGCATTTT
TRBV10-3	TRBJ1-6	.	.	CAISESLGNSPLHF	TGTGCCATCAGTGAGTCGCTCGGTAATTCACCCCTCCACTTT
TRBV28	TRBJ1-1	TRBD1	.	CASRPSGGPEAFF	TGTGCCAGCAGACCTTCAGGGGGCCCTGAAGCTTTCTTT
TRBV19	TRBJ2-3	TRBD1	.	CAISGTAHTDTQYF	TGTGCCATCTCTGGGACAGCACACACAGATACGCAGTATTTT
TRBV13	TRBJ2-7	.	.	CASSNQGISYEQYF	TGTGCCAGCAGCAACCAGGGGATCTCCTACGAGCAGTACTTC
TRBV6-6	TRBJ2-3	.	.	CASSRGASTDTQYF	TGTGCCAGCTCCCGGGGGGCCAGCACAGATACGCAGTATTTT
TRBV2	TRBJ1-2	.	.	CASRVGGYYGYTF	TGTGCCAGCAGAGTGGGGGGATACTATGGCTACACCTTC
TRBV5-4	TRBJ2-2	TRBD2	.	CASSLGGGSRVGELFF	TGTGCCAGCAGCTTGGGGGGCGGGAGTCGGGTCGGGGAGCTGTTTTTT
TRBV5-4	TRBJ2-2	.	.	CASSPGQTLNTGELFF	TGTGCCAGCAGCCCTGGACAGACACTGAACACCGGGGAGCTGTTTTTT
TRBV7-3	TRBJ1-4	TRBD1	.	CASSLGTGGKLFF	TGTGCCAGCAGCTTAGGGACAGGCGGAAAACTGTTTTTT
TRBV6-5	TRBJ2-7	.	.	CATTSTGPPEEQYF	TGTGCCACCACCTCAACAGGGCCTCCCGAGGAGCAGTACTTC
TRBV4-1	TRBJ2-3	.	once	CASSQGNADTQYF	TGCGCCAGCAGCCAGGGCAACGCAGATACGCAGTATTTT
TRBV28	TRBJ1-3	.	few	CASGGSVVENTIYF	TGTGCCAGCGGAGGGTCGGTTGTGGAAAACACCATATATTTT
TRBV27	TRBJ1-6	.	once	CASSLAEISPLHF	TGTGCCAGCAGTTTGGCGGAGATCTCACCCCTCCACTTT
TRBV7-8	TRBJ2-7	.	.	CASSTPPLGGEQYF	TGTGCCAGCAGCACCCCCCCGCTTGGAGGGGAGCAGTACTTC
TRBV18	TRBJ1-1	.	.	CASSVSRENTEAFF	TGTGCCAGCTCAGTAAGCAGGGAGAACACTGAAGCTTTCTTT
TRBV7-9	TRBJ1-2	TRBD1	.	CASSPDLDRGGGYTF	TGTGCCAGCAGCCCCGACCTCGACAGGGGTGGAGGCTACACCTTC
TRBV5-4	TRBJ2-5	TRBD1	.	CASSSDRGHQETQYF	TGTGCCAGCAGCTCCGACAGGGGACACCAAGAGACCCAGTACTTC
TRBV10-3	TRBJ1-6	TRBD1	few	CAISGGDSESSYNSPLHF	TGTGCCATCAGTGGGGGGGACAGTGAAAGCTCCTATAATTCACCCCTCCACTTT
TRBV7-2	TRBJ2-7	.	.	CASSFTHDGYEQYF	TGTGCCAGCAGCTTTACACACGATGGCTACGAGCAGTACTTC
TRBV19	TRBJ2-7	.	many	CASSITPEGEQYF	TGTGCCAGTAGTATTACCCCGGAGGGCGAGCAGTACTTC
TRBV7-8	TRBJ1-1	.	once	CASSLVRVRGNTEAFF	TGTGCCAGCAGCTTAGTAAGGGTCAGGGGGAACACTGAAGCTTTCTTT
TRBV19	TRBJ2-6	.	.	CASSIEFRTGANVLTF	TGTGCCAGTAGTATAGAATTCCGTACTGGGGCCAACGTCCTGACTTTC
TRBV28	TRBJ2-3	.	once	CASSPSGAFTDTQYF	TGTGCCAGCAGTCCGAGCGGCGCGTTCACAGATACGCAGTATTTT
TRBV6-1	TRBJ2-7	.	.	CASSEELAQGAYEQYF	TGTGCCAGCAGTGAAGAATTGGCGCAAGGGGCCTACGAGCAGTACTTC
TRBV3-1/TRBV3-2	TRBJ1-5	TRBD1	.	CASSGGQGRFSNQPQHF	TGTGCCAGCAGCGGGGGACAGGGGAGATTTAGCAATCAGCCCCAGCATTTT
TRBV9	TRBJ2-3	.	.	CASSVGTADTQYF	TGTGCCAGCAGCGTAGGCACGGCAGATACGCAGTATTTT
TRBV5-1	TRBJ2-7	TRBD2	.	CASSPGGGSYEQYF	TGCGCCAGCAGCCCGGGCGGGGGGTCCTACGAGCAGTACTTC
TRBV11-1	TRBJ2-5	.	.	CASSPRRRAQETQYF	TGTGCCAGCAGCCCACGGCGCAGGGCCCAAGAGACCCAGTACTTC
TRBV27	TRBJ2-7	TRBD2	.	CASSLSSLAGVPYEQYF	TGTGCCAGCAGTTTATCTTCCCTAGCGGGAGTCCCCTACGAGCAGTACTTC
TRBV3-1/TRBV3-2	TRBJ1-2	.	.	CASSRADSAYGYTF	TGTGCCAGCAGCCGTGCCGACAGCGCCTATGGCTACACCTTC
TRBV2	TRBJ2-7	TRBD1	many	CASTLRTGGNEQYF	TGTGCCAGCACCTTGAGGACAGGGGGGAACGAGCAGTACTTC